Following are 6 T cell receptor beta chains from one sample sequenced in a study of T cells in Graves' hyperthyroidism and ophthalmopathy. TCR beta CDR3 regions were amplified from RNA. HTBI primers were the set used in a first-round RT-PCR of the TCR CDR3. In TCRdb, the multiplex PCR reads were re-called with MiXCR into one record per CDR3 protein. The sample lists 350,000 or so distinct CDR3 sequences, roughly 18% occurring once. Specimen: blood. These receptors were taken from a woman between 50 and 59 years old with Graves' hyperthyroidism.

This clonotype was observed many times. This chain joins TRBV24-1 and TRBJ1-2, with D perhaps matching TRBD1 (6 bases). Germline assignment: CDR1 KGHDR and CDR2 SFDVKD. Trimming took 3 bases from V and 4 from J, leaving 11 bases between them. The CDR3 covers 14 residues. The CDR3 DNA follows: TGTGCCACCAGTGATGCACAGGGCCGCTATGGCTACACCTTC. This gives the protein CATSDAQGRYGYTF.

The rearrangement joins TRBV20-1 to TRBJ2-3, with 13 bases that match TRBD2. CDR3 length: 16 amino acids. Germline loops: CDR1 DFQATT, CDR2 SNEGSKA (reference sequence). V lost 3 bases, J lost 2 bases, and 5 bases stayed unmatched. The CDR3: CSARSGLAGSTDTQYF. In nucleotides, the CDR3 is TGCAGTGCTAGGTCGGGACTAGCGGGATCCACAGATACGCAGTATTTT.

The chain couples TRBV12-3 or TRBV12-4 to TRBJ2-1; D may match TRBD1 or TRBD2 (7 bases each). CDR3 length: 14 amino acids. The V and J ends lost 6 bases and 6 bases respectively, with 15 bases between them. CDR3 in amino acids: CASSPRGGGNEQFF. CDR3 DNA: TGTGCCAGCAGCCCCAGGGGGGGGGGCAATGAGCAGTTCTTC.

The sample holds many counts of this clonotype. This chain links TRBV6-2 or TRBV6-3 with TRBJ1-5, with D tentatively TRBD1 (6 bases). Per germline, CDR1 MNHEY and CDR2 SVGEGT. CDR3 length: 14 residues. V lost 7 bases to trimming and J lost 3 bases, with 13 bases between them. The CDR3 DNA reads as TGTGCCAGCACCGAAGGGGGTCACAATCAGCCCCAGCATTTT. It encodes CASTEGGHNQPQHF.

The chain has TRBV28 and TRBJ1-2; 9 nucleotides align to TRBD1. The CDR3 covers 15 residues. Germline lookup yields CDR1 MDHEN and CDR2 SYDVKM. Trimming cost V 6 bases and J 4 bases; bases outside gene matches: 9. CDR3 residues: CASRGGQGYIYGYTF. CDR3 in DNA: TGTGCCAGCAGGGGGGGACAGGGATATATCTATGGCTACACCTTC.

This clonotype was detected only a few times. This chain joins TRBV10-3 and TRBJ2-7; no firm D call. V lost 3 bases and J lost 4, with 4 bases in between. CDR3 length: 11 residues. The germline V gene has CDR1 ENHRY and CDR2 SYGVKD. The CDR3 protein is CAISDSYEQYF. Written as DNA, the CDR3 is TGTGCCATCAGTGATAGTTACGAGCAGTACTTC.